The T cell receptor beta chain under discussion was sequenced for a study of radiotherapy plus CTLA-4 blockade in lung cancer. Study observations and caveats: Radiotherapy was combined with ipilimumab, and tumor-derived TCR clones then expanded in blood.

This table comes from immunoSEQ multiplex PCR, and its TCRdb copy is limited to in-frame clones, with some not included. The repertoire holds around 72,000 clones, with more than 75% as singletons. Focal radiation and CTLA-4 blockade (ipilimumab) were tested in chemo-refractory metastatic non-small-cell lung cancer patients. Concerning this clone itself: What it binds is unknown.

This CDR3 spans 14 amino acids. V gave up 2 bases and J gave up 6 bases; unmatched junction bases: 3. In germline, CDR1 is SGDLS, CDR2 YYNGEE. This sequence joins TRBV9 and TRBJ2-2, with 8 nucleotides matching TRBD2. The TCR sequence derives from a human donor with non-small cell lung cancer who had a complete response to radiotherapy plus ipilimumab. The input for sequencing was peripheral blood, taken from a patient treated with radiotherapy plus ipilimumab. The CDR3 DNA reads as TGTGCCAGCAGCGTCGGGGGGGAGGCCGGGGAGCTGTTTTTT. Its translation is CASSVGGEAGELFF. The whole variable domain, remainder taken from reference TRBV9 and TRBJ2-2, is DSGVTQTPKHLITATGQRVTLRCSPRSGDLSVYWYQQSLDQGLQFLIQYYNGEERAKGNILERFSAQQFPDLHSELNLSSLELGDSALYFCASSVGGEAGELFFGEGSRLTVL.